This T cell receptor (beta chain) derives from a study of shared clonotypes between healthy human individuals. Sequenced by immunoSEQ multiplex PCR; TCRdb stores in-frame clones only, minus some. The profile shows some 1.1 million clones, approximately 80% of them singletons. The TCR originated in a man younger than 35 in good health. Some clones in this sample may be carry-over from other donors' samples. The specimen sequenced was memory CD4+ T cells from PBMCs. Described subset: CD45RA-negative fraction.

The CDR3 protein is CASSWGALNTQYF. CDR3 sequence (DNA): TGTGCCAGCAGCTGGGGGGCATTAAATACGCAGTATTTT. The chain employs TRBV7-2 and TRBJ2-3, with D tentatively TRBD1 or TRBD2 (6 bases each). V lost 4 bases, J lost 7 bases, and 12 bases lay in between. The germline CDR1 and CDR2 sequences are SGHTA and FQGNSA. The CDR3 sequence is 13 residues long.